The present TCR beta chain was sequenced within a study of control samples from healthy donors and cancer patients. Germline V lookup: CDR1 LGHNA, CDR2 YNFKEQ. V lost 1 base, J lost 1 base, and 19 bases lay in between. The CDR3 contains 18 residues. Generated by immunoSEQ multiplex PCR, the TCRdb table keeps only in-frame clones and is missing some. The sample consists of 130,000 or so clones, around nine tenths of them appearing once. The rearrangement joins TRBV4-2 to TRBJ1-1, with D perhaps matching TRBD1 (5 bases). The sample consisted of blood. The TCR originated in a middle-aged man in good health. The CDR3 coding sequence is TGTGCCAGCAGCCAAGGATGGGGCCCGTGGCAGCCGAACACTGAAGCTTTCTTT. This codes for CASSQGWGPWQPNTEAFF.